This entry features one T cell receptor (beta chain) sequence. The data are from a study of blood T cell repertoires in COVID-19. Study details: Researchers got acute and convalescent COVID-19 samples from the United States, Italy and Spain. Nucleic acid was either cDNA or gDNA, and it came from T cells, B-cell-depleted T cells, or PBMCs.

CDR3 size: 16 residues. Trimming took off 4 bases at V and 4 bases at J, with 19 bases between the two ends. The germline CDR1 and CDR2 sequences are MDHEN and SYDVKM. Sequencing used immunoSEQ multiplex PCR; TCRdb keeps in-frame clones, though not all of them. This table has 50,000 to 60,000 clones, 80% to 90% appearing once. The V and J genes are TRBV28 and TRBJ2-5; no reliable D call. Sequences were obtained from peripheral blood. The receptor was isolated from a man aged 35 to 55 with COVID-19, enrolled during active disease. The CDR3 spells CASSSMTLTVPETQYF. The CDR3 DNA is TGTGCCAGCAGTTCGATGACGTTGACTGTACCAGAGACCCAGTACTTC.